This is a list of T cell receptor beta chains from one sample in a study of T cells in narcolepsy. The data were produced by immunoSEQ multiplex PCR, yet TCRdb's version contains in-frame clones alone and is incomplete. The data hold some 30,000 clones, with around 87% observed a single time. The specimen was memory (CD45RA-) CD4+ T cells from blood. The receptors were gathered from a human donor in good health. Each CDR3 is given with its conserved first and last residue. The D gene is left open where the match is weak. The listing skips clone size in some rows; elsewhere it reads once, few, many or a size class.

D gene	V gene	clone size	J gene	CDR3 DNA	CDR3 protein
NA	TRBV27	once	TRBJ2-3	TGTGCCAGCAGTATCCCCAGGGGTACGCAGTATTTT	CASSIPRGTQYF
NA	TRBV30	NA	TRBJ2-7	TGTGCCTGGAAGGGGCGGGGCTACGAGCAGTACTTC	CAWKGRGYEQYF
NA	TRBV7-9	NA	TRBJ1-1	TGTGCCAGCAGCCCTGACGGAGGGAACACTGAAGCTTTCTTT	CASSPDGGNTEAFF
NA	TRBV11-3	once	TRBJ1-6	TGTGCCAGCAGCTTAGGGGGACATTCACCCCTCCACTTT	CASSLGGHSPLHF
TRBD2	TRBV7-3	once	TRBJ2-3	TGTGCCAGCAGCTTAGGGACTAGGGAGGCAGATACGCAGTATTTT	CASSLGTREADTQYF
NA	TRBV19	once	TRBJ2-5	TGTGCCAGTAGCGCCACACAAGAGACCCAGTACTTC	CASSATQETQYF
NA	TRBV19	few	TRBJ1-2	TGTGCCAGTAATTCTAGGACGGAAGTCTATGGCTACACCTTC	CASNSRTEVYGYTF
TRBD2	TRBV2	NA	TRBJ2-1	TGTGCCAGCAGCTACTCGGGGCTAGCGGGGGTATACAATGAGCAGTTCTTC	CASSYSGLAGVYNEQFF
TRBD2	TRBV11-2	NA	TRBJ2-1	TGTGCCAGCAGCCGTCTAACTAGCGTAGCCTACAATGAGCAGTTCTTC	CASSRLTSVAYNEQFF
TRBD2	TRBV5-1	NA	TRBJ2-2	TGCGCCAGCAGCCACAGGACTAGCGGTGACACCGGGGAGCTGTTTTTT	CASSHRTSGDTGELFF
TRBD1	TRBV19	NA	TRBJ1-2	TGTGCCGGGCGACAGGGTGACTATGGCTACACCTTC	CAGRQGDYGYTF
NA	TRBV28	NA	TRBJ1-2	TGTGCCAGCAGTCTGCCGGACGGGACACTTTATGGCTACACCTTC	CASSLPDGTLYGYTF
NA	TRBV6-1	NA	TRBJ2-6	TGTGCCAGCAGTGAAGGGGCAGCTGGGGCCAACGTCCTGACTTTC	CASSEGAAGANVLTF
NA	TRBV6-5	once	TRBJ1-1	TGTGCCAGCAGTAGGGGGACAGAAGCTTTCTTT	CASSRGTEAFF
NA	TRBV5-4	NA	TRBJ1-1	TGTGCCAGCAGCTTGGACGGGCGGCGAGCTTTCTTT	CASSLDGRRAFF
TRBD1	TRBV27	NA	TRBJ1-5	TGTGCCAGCAGTTCACAGGGGCGCCAGCCCCAGCATTTT	CASSSQGRQPQHF
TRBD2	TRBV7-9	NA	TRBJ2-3	TGTGCCAGCAGCTGGACTAGCGGGGGCACAGATACGCAGTATTTT	CASSWTSGGTDTQYF
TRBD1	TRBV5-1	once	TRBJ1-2	TGCGCCAGCAGCCCGACGGACAGGGTCCTTGGCTACACCTTC	CASSPTDRVLGYTF
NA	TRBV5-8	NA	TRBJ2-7	TGTGCCAGCAGCTTGGAGCAGGAGCAGTACTTC	CASSLEQEQYF
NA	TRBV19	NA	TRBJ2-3	TGTGCCAGTAGTAGCTGGACAACTGATACGCAGTATTTT	CASSSWTTDTQYF
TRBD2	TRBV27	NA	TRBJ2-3	TGTGCCAGCAGTTTCCGCCCGGGACTAGCGGGAGCAGATACGCAGTATTTT	CASSFRPGLAGADTQYF
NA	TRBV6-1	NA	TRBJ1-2	TGTGCCAGCCCTGGCCAGAACTATGGCTACACCTTC	CASPGQNYGYTF
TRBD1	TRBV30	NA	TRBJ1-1	TGTGCCTGGACCTCGGGACAGGGCAGAACTGAAGCTTTCTTT	CAWTSGQGRTEAFF
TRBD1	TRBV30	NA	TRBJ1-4	TGTGCCTGGAGTAGTGGGACAGCTAATGAAAAACTGTTTTTT	CAWSSGTANEKLFF
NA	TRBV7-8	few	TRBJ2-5	TGTGCCAGCAGCTTAGTAGGGGAGACCCAGTACTTC	CASSLVGETQYF
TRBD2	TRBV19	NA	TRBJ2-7	TGTGCCAGTAGTAAGACCGCACTAGCGGGAGATTACGAGCAGTACTTC	CASSKTALAGDYEQYF
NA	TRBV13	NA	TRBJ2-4	TGTGCCAGCAGCTCGGGGACCCAAAACATTCAGTACTTC	CASSSGTQNIQYF
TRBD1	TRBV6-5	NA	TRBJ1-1	TGTGCCACCTCTGGGACAGGGGGCAATGCTGAAGCTTTCTTT	CATSGTGGNAEAFF
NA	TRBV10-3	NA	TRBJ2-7	TGTGCCATCAGTGAGTCTAGGGCCTCCTACGAGCAGTACTTC	CAISESRASYEQYF
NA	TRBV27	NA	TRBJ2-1	TGTGCCAGCAGTAGGGGCGGTTACAATGAGCAGTTCTTC	CASSRGGYNEQFF
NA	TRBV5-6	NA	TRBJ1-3	TGTGCCAGCAGCTTGTTTGGGGGGGAATGGAACACCATATATTTT	CASSLFGGEWNTIYF
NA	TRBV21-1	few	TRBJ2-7	TGTGCCAGCAGAGGACTAGCGTACTACGAGCAGTACTTC	CASRGLAYYEQYF
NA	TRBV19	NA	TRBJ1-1	TGTGCCAGTACCGCCGGCAGGGCGAACACTGAAGCTTTCTTT	CASTAGRANTEAFF
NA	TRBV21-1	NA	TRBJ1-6	TGTGCCAGCCAGAATGGCTATAATTCACCCCTCCACTTT	CASQNGYNSPLHF
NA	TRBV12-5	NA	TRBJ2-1	TGTGCTAGTGGTTTGAGTGGGGCCAGCAATGAGCAGTTCTTC	CASGLSGASNEQFF
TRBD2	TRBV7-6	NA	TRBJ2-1	TGTGCCAGCAGCTTAACGGCGGGAGGGCCCTTCGAGCAGTTCTTC	CASSLTAGGPFEQFF
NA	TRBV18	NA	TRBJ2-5	TGTGCCAGCTCACCAGTAAGGGAGACCCAGTACTTC	CASSPVRETQYF
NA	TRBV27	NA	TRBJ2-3	TGTGCCAGCAGTTTAGGGGGGACCCGCACAGATACGCAGTATTTT	CASSLGGTRTDTQYF
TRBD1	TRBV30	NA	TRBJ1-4	TGTGCCTGGAGACCGGGACAGAATAATGAAAAACTGTTTTTT	CAWRPGQNNEKLFF
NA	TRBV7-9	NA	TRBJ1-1	TGTGCCAGCAGCCCGGTACGGACGGTCAACACTGAAGCTTTCTTT	CASSPVRTVNTEAFF
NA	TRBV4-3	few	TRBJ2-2	TGCGCCAGCAGCCAAGGGCGGGCTAACACCGGGGAGCTGTTTTTT	CASSQGRANTGELFF
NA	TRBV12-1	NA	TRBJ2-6	TGTGCCAGCAGCTTGTCGGGGACTGGGGCCAACGTCCTGACTTTC	CASSLSGTGANVLTF
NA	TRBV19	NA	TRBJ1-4	TGTGCCACCCGTGCTTGGGGTGCGGAAAAACTGTTTTTT	CATRAWGAEKLFF
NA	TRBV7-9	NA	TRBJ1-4	TGTGCCAGCAGCTTAGTAGGGGTTAATGAAAAACTGTTTTTT	CASSLVGVNEKLFF
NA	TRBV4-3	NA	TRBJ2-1	TGCGCCAGCAGCCAAGTAGGGGGTCCCTCAGGGGAGCAGTTCTTC	CASSQVGGPSGEQFF
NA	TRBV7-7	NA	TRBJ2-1	TGTGCCAGCAGCCTAGAAGCGAGTTCCAATGAGCAGTTCTTC	CASSLEASSNEQFF
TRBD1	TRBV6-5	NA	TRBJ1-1	TGTGCCAGCAGGGTCGACAGGGCCGCTGAAGCTTTCTTT	CASRVDRAAEAFF
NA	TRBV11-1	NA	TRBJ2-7	TGTGCCAGCAGCTTAGGTGTTAGCGGAGCCTACGAGCAGTACTTC	CASSLGVSGAYEQYF